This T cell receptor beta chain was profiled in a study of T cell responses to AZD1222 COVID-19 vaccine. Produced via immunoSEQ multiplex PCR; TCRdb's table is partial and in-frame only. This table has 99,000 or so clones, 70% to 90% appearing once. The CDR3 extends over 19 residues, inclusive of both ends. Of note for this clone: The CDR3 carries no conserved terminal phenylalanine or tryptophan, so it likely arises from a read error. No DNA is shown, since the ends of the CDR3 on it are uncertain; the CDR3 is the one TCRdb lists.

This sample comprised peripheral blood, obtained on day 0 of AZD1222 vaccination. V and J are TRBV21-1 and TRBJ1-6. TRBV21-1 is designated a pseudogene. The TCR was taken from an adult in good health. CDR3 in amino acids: CASSKAGPQPSSYNSPLHL.